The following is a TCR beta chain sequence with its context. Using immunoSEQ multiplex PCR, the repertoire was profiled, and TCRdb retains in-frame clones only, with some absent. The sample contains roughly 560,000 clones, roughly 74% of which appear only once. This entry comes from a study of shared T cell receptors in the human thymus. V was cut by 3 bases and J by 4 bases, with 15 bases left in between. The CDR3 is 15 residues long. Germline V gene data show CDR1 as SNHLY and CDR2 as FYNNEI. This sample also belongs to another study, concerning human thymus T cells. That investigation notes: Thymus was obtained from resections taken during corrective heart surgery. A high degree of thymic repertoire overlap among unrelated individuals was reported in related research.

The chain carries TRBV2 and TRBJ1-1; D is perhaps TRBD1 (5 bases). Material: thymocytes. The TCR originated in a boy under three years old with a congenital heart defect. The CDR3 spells CASSESAGRTTEAFF. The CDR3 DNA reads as TGTGCCAGCAGTGAGTCGGCAGGGCGGACCACTGAAGCTTTCTTT.